Listed here are 12 T cell receptor beta chains from one sample, sequenced in a study of T cells in Graves' hyperthyroidism and ophthalmopathy. The source material, RNA transcripts, was used to amplify TCR beta CDR3 regions. HTBI primers were used for first-round RT-PCR of the TCR CDR3. TCRdb itself ran the multiplex PCR reads through MiXCR, one entry per CDR3 protein. The sample lists hundreds of thousands of distinct CDR3 sequences; about 20% were seen once. Sequenced input: blood. These receptors were obtained from a man aged 30 to 39 with Graves' ophthalmopathy.

The chain couples TRBV19 to TRBJ2-5; no clear D. Germline V CDR1 and CDR2: LNHDA, SQIVND (reference sequence). This CDR3 region has 14 residues. V was trimmed by 1 base and J by 5 bases, leaving 11 bases between them. CDR3: CASSIGLPPETQYF. The CDR3 DNA is TGTGCCAGTAGTATAGGTTTGCCACCCGAGACCCAGTACTTC.

This clonotype has a count of ten or more. This sequence joins TRBV2 and TRBJ2-7; D is possibly TRBD1 (5 bases). V lost 3 bases to trimming and J lost 0 bases, with 9 bases between them. CDR1 and CDR2 (germline): SNHLY, FYNNEI. This CDR3 region has 14 residues. The CDR3 DNA follows: TGTGCCAGCAGTGAGACAGAAGTCTCCTACGAGCAGTACTTC. Its protein product is CASSETEVSYEQYF.

Only a few counts were recorded for this clonotype. V and J are TRBV29-1 and TRBJ1-2; TRBD1 might be the D (6 bases). There are 15 residues in the CDR3. CDR1 and CDR2 (germline): SQVTM, ANQGSEA. The V gene lost 1 base and the J gene lost 3 bases, with 15 bases spanning the gap. CDR3 sequence (DNA): TGCAGCGTTGAAGTCCGGGGGGGACAATACTATGGCTACACCTTC. Its translation is CSVEVRGGQYYGYTF.

This clonotype has more than one count but fewer than ten. This chain links TRBV3-1 with TRBJ2-1, with a possible D match to TRBD2 (5 bases). Germline V CDR1 and CDR2: LGHDT, YNNKEL (reference sequence). The CDR3 totals 16 residues. V was cut by 4 bases and J by 2 bases, with 15 bases left in between. CDR3 DNA sequence: TGTGCCAGCAGCCCCAAGAGCGGCGCCGCCTACAATGAGCAGTTCTTC. Its translation is CASSPKSGAAYNEQFF.

This clonotype was seen more than once but under ten times. The V and J genes are TRBV7-9 and TRBJ1-4, with 9 bases fitting TRBD1. The CDR3 has 15 amino acids. V dropped 2 bases and J dropped 6; count of bases not matched to a gene: 4. CDR1 and CDR2 from the germline V gene are SEHNR and FQNEAQ (reference sequence). The CDR3 DNA reads as TGTGCCAGCAGCTTACCCGGGACAGGGCATGAAAAACTGTTTTTT. This sequence encodes CASSLPGTGHEKLFF.

In its sample, this clonotype was seen a few times. The chain links TRBV24-1 to TRBJ2-1; D might be TRBD1 (6 bases). Germline loops: CDR1 KGHDR, CDR2 SFDVKD. This CDR3 region has 14 residues. Trimming took off 0 bases at V and 7 bases at J, with 9 bases between the two ends. The CDR3 region is CATSDLAGENEQFF. CDR3 in DNA: TGTGCCACCAGTGATTTGGCAGGGGAGAATGAGCAGTTCTTC.

The rearrangement uses TRBV30 and TRBJ1-2; the D is unclear. Per the germline V gene, CDR1 is GTSNPN and CDR2 is SVGIG (reference sequence). Deletions cut 3 bases from V and 6 bases from J, with 14 bases between. CDR3 length equals 13 residues. In DNA, the CDR3 is TGTGCCTGGAGGAGGACGGTGGCGGATGGCTACACCTTC. Its protein product is CAWRRTVADGYTF.

The chain employs TRBV15 and TRBJ1-5, with D unresolved. The germline gives CDR1 LNHNV, CDR2 YYDKDF (reference sequence). The CDR3 is 15 amino acids. V dropped 0 bases and J dropped 3 bases, with 9 bases sitting between them. DNA for the CDR3: TGTGCCACCAGCAGAGAGGCGGCGGACAATCAGCCCCAGCATTTT. This encodes CATSREAADNQPQHF.

This clonotype was seen only a few times. The chain is built from TRBV24-1 and TRBJ1-2; D gene uncertain. CDR3 length: 12 residues. V was cut by 3 bases and J by 8 bases, with 9 bases left in between. Per germline, CDR1 KGHDR and CDR2 SFDVKD. The CDR3 protein is CATSDRWVGYTF. Written as DNA, the CDR3 is TGTGCCACCAGTGATCGTTGGGTAGGCTACACCTTC.

This clonotype was seen at least ten times. The J gene is TRBJ2-1, the V gene TRBV30; 9 bases align to TRBD2. This CDR3 comprises 13 residues. CDR1 is GTSNPN, CDR2 SVGIG, per germline (reference sequence). Unmatched junction bases numbered 4, after V lost 1 base and J lost 9 bases. Here the CDR3 DNA reads TGTGCCTGGAGTGGCGGGAGGGTTACTGAGCAGTTCTTC. This codes for CAWSGGRVTEQFF.

This chain joins TRBV11-2 and TRBJ2-5; D is perhaps TRBD1 (5 bases). The V gene lost 3 bases and the J gene lost 5 bases, with 19 bases spanning the gap. The CDR3 extends over 16 amino acids. In germline, CDR1 is SGHAT, CDR2 FQNNGV. CDR3: CASSFHPPTVLETQYF. CDR3 DNA: TGTGCCAGCAGCTTCCACCCACCGACAGTGTTGGAGACCCAGTACTTC.

This clonotype was found a few times. The rearrangement uses TRBV20-1 and TRBJ2-6; no firm D call. V dropped 3 bases and J dropped 0 bases, with 6 bases sitting between them. Germline V gene data show CDR1 as DFQATT and CDR2 as SNEGSKA (reference sequence). This CDR3 has 14 amino acids. The CDR3 DNA reads as TGCAGTGCTAGGGATCCCTCTGGGGCCAACGTCCTGACTTTC. Translating it yields CSARDPSGANVLTF.